This T cell receptor beta chain was sequenced in a study of T-cell reconstitution after alpha-beta-depleted transplantation in children. Study observations and caveats: A year post-transplant, T-cell counts and diversity derived mostly from newly produced T cells. Several patients had high TCRbeta diversity at day 60; it came from surviving recipient T cells and thymic progenitors. Several hundred expanded graft clones reportedly gave rise to the alpha-beta T cells present about two months after transplant.

For this clonotype: What it binds is not known.

As it was prepared, the TCRbeta library received unique molecular identifiers. Each CDR3 protein is one row after TCRdb ran MiXCR on the PCR reads. The table has 750,000 to 950,000 distinct CDR3 sequences, about 15% seen once; the top ten hold approximately 4.5%. This CDR3 has 12 residues. CDR1 SQVTM and CDR2 ANQGSEA come from the germline V gene. Trimming at V came to 7 bases and at J to 2 bases, leaving 2 bases not matched to a gene. The sequencing used PBMCs, mostly from graft donor cells, collected 360 days after TCRalphabeta/CD19-depleted stem cell transplant. This TCR came from a male patient between 5 and 17 years old who had a stem cell transplant for acute lymphoblastic leukemia, so the T cells may come from the graft donor. The chain combines TRBV29-1 with TRBJ2-5; 9 bases are shared with TRBD1. The CDR3 region is CSGDRVQETQYF. CDR3 DNA: TGCAGCGGGGACAGGGTTCAAGAGACCCAGTACTTC.